This entry concerns a single T cell receptor (beta chain). The specificity of this receptor is unknown. No base quality information exists; no much larger clone differs at one position. This record comes from a study of shared clonotypes between healthy human individuals (TCRdb year 2020). About the investigation overall: The cohort comprised a couple of women and a few men aged 18 to 49 years. Per donor, leukapheresis produced somewhere between about 0.94 and 9 billion PBMCs. To estimate repertoire size and how much clonotype sharing occurs between individuals, the study deeply sequenced the blood TCR repertoires of five or six healthy adults. Per donor, three plates each were used for CD4 naive and CD4 memory, two for CD8 naive, and one for CD8 memory. Different laboratories and diverse techniques were used to prepare libraries and sequence TCR repertoires, to increase sequencing depth and limit assay-specific biases.

Using the deep immunoSEQ assay, TCR CDR3 regions were amplified from genomic DNA by multiplex PCR. Genomic DNA extracted from each cell subset was distributed evenly over all wells of several immunoSEQ 96-well plates, and each plate served as one replicate. Each replicate PCR for sorted subsets received around 200 ng genomic DNA, equal to roughly 30,000 T cell genomes. The purified libraries were quantified using a Qubit 3.0 fluorometer, sized with a Bioanalyzer 2100, and then quantified again using the KAPA Library Quantification kit. Every immunoSEQ 96-well plate was sequenced on a dedicated single-read 150-cycle Illumina NextSeq 550 flow cell. In the original analysis: Because the immunoSEQ output held only junctional sequences and lacked quality scores, the filtering could not match the filtering applied to full-length reads. To assign V/J genes and CDR3, sequences were annotated using PyIR, a Python wrapper for IgBLAST v1.9, with IMGT germline references. Reads with weak V/J assignments (E-value above 1e-6), missing CDR3, stop codons, out-of-frame junctions, or ambiguous translated residues were removed. A V3J clonotype was defined by an identical inferred V gene, J gene, and CDR3 amino acid sequence. Percentage overlap between repertoires was calculated by dividing the number of shared unique clonotypes by the size of the smaller repertoire. Repertoire richness was assessed with RTK rarefaction, the Chao1 estimator, and Recon v2.1 estimates of unobserved clonotypes. For all TCRbeta clonotypes obtained by the gDNA method from a few donors, generation probabilities were computed with OLGA. Entries here come from immuneACCESS through TCRdb and include only in-frame sequences with V and J called. Some clones fail to appear in such tables; in the studies checked, an unresolved V gene covers under half of the shortfall, and the cause of the remainder is unknown. The DNA gave D and trimming, while V, J and clone size come from that table. For this sample the table gives 2 million to 2.5 million clones, of which 90% to 95% were detected only once. The ten largest account for 0.35% to 0.5% of the sample.

The donors were healthy, HIV-negative adults with no recently reported acute infections or vaccinations. Every donor was a Caucasian adult living in Nashville, Tennessee, USA. CD4+ T cells were enriched through magnetic negative selection, after which naive cells were positively selected on CD45RA and the remaining negative fraction served as the memory subset. After blood collection by leukapheresis, PBMCs were isolated using Ficoll-Histopaque density gradient centrifugation and then cryopreserved in the vapor phase of liquid nitrogen. Analytical flow cytometry was used to check the purity and quantity of every magnetically sorted T cell population. Genomic DNA was isolated from every sorted fraction and measured by UV absorbance on a Nanodrop 2000c. Relative to germline, V is 7 bases shorter and J is 7 bases shorter, with 23 bases between their ends. CDR1 and CDR2 were assigned from the germline V gene as MDHEN and SYDVKM. The CDR3, from cysteine to phenylalanine, totals 15 residues. CDR3 DNA only is kept here, 45 bases in frame from base 1.

On the study overall, not on this receptor specifically: Pairwise subsampling led to the expectation that sequencing depth would affect the degree of clonotype sharing among donors. Larger estimated clonotype richness was generally found for naive subsets than for memory subsets. Even with the large sequencing depth, rarefaction of the sorted-subset datasets indicated that sequencing was incomplete. Only blood was sampled, and tissue TCR repertoires likely differ from those in blood. Clonotypes shared by all four sorted-subset donors showed higher generation probabilities than non-shared clonotypes. The small number of donors limited the genetic and exposure-history diversity represented. Sharing across a few donors was observed for approximately 5% of naive CD4, under 4% of naive CD8, about 2.3% of memory CD4, and around 0.4% of memory CD8 clonotypes.

This TCR was recovered from a man aged 18 to 35 in good health. Some clones in this sample may be carry-over from other donors' samples. Material for sequencing was naive CD4+ T cells from PBMCs. The intended sense of this specimen's cell subset or site label: CD45RA+ positively selected. Rearrangement joined TRBV28 to TRBJ2-7; perhaps TRBD1 is the D gene, with 6 bases matching. The DNA reads as follows: TGTGCCAGCACCGCTTCGGGCAGGGGACCTTGGGAGCAGTACTTC. The resulting protein is CASTASGRGPWEQYF.